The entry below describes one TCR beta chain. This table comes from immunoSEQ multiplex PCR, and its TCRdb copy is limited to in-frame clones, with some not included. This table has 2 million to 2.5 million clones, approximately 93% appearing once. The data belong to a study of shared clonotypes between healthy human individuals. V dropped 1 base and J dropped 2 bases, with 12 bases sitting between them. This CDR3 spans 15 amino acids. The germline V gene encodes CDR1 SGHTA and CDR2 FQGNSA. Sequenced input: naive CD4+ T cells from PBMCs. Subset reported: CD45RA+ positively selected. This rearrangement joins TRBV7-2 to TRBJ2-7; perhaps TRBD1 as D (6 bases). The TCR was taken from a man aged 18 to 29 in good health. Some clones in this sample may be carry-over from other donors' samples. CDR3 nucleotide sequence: TGTGCCAGCAGCTTAGTCGGGACACCACCCTACGAGCAGTACTTC. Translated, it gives CASSLVGTPPYEQYF.